This T cell receptor (beta chain) was identified in a study of blood T cell repertoires in COVID-19. Across the whole study: Sites across the United States, Italy and Spain contributed samples from acute and convalescent COVID-19. Sources were T cells, B-cell-depleted T cells, or PBMCs; the material itself was cDNA or gDNA.

V shed 1 base, J shed 1 base, and the junction held 1 base outside the gene matches. Looked up from germline, CDR1 is PRHDT and CDR2 is FYEKMQ (reference sequence). The CDR3 loop spans 15 amino acids. Original analysis: Amplifying reference gene primers gave estimates of nucleated cell counts. Data came from immunoSEQ multiplex PCR; TCRdb stores just in-frame clones and leaves some out. The V and J calls and clone size were taken over from that table, and D and trimming were inferred from the DNA. This table has some 350,000 clones, under 95% appearing once. The TCR originated in a woman between 18 and 29 years old who had recovered from COVID-19. Sequencing input: peripheral blood. The chain has TRBV13 and TRBJ2-7; 10 bases line up with TRBD1. CDR3 nucleotides: TGTGCCAGCAGCTTAGTGGGACAGGGGTCCTACGAGCAGTACGTC. Its translation: CASSLVGQGSYEQYV.